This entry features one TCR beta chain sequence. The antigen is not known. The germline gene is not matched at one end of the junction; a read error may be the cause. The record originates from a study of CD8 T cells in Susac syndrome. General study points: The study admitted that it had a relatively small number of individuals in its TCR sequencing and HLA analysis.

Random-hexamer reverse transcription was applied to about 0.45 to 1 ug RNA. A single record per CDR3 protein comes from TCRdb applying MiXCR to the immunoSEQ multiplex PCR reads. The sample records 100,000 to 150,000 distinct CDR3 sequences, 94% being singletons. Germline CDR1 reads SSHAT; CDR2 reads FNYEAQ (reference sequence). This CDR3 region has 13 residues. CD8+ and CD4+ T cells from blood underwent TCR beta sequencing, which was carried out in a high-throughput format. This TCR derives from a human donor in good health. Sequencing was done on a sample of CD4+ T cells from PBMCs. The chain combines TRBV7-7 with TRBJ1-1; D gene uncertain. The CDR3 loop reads CASSPLFNTEAFF. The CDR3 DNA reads TGTGCTAGCAGTCCACTATTCAACACTGAAGCTTTCTTT.